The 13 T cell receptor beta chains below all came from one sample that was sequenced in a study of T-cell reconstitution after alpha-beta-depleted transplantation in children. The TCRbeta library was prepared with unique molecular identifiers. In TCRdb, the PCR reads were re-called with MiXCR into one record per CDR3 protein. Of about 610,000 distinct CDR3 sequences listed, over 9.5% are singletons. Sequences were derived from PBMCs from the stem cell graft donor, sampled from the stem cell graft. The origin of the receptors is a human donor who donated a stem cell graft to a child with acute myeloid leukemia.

This CDR3 reads CASSFRLAGGGSYEQYF. CDR3 nucleotide sequence: TGCGCCAGCAGCTTTAGACTAGCGGGAGGTGGCTCCTACGAGCAGTACTTC. This chain links TRBV5-1 with TRBJ2-7; 13 bases align to TRBD2. The CDR3 sequence is 17 residues long. Germline CDR1 is SGHRS and CDR2 is YFSETQ. V trimming: 2 bases; J trimming: 0 bases; junction bases outside the gene matches: 5.

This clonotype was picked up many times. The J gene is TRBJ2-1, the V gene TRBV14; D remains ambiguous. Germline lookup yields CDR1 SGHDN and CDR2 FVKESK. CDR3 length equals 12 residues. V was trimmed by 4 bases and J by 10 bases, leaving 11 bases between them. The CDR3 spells CASSRGVWEQFF. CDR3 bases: TGTGCCAGCAGCCGAGGAGTATGGGAGCAGTTCTTC. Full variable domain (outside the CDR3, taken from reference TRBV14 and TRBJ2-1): EAGVTQFPSHSVIEKGQTVTLRCDPISGHDNLYWYRRVMGKEIKFLLHFVKESKQDESGMPNNRFLAERTGGTYSTLKVQPAELEDSGVYFCASSRGVWEQFFGPGTRLTVL.

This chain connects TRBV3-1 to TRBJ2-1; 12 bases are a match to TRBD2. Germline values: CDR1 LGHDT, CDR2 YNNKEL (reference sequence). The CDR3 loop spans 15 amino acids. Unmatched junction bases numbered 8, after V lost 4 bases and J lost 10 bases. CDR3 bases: TGTGCCAGCAGCCCCTCTAGCGGGAGGGCCAGGGAGCAGTTCTTC. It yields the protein CASSPSSGRAREQFF.

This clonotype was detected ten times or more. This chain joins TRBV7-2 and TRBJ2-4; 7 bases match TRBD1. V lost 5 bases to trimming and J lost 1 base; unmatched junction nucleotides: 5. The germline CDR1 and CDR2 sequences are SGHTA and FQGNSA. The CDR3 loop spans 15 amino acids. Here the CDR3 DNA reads TGTGCCAGCAGCCGCGTGACAGGGGCCAAAAACATTCAGTACTTC. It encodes CASSRVTGAKNIQYF.

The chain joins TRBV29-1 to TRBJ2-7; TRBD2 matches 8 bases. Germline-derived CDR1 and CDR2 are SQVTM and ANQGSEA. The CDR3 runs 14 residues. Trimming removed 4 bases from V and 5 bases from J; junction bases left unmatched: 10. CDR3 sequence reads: CSVVRGLAPHEQYF. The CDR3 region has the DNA TGCAGCGTTGTAAGAGGACTAGCCCCCCACGAGCAGTACTTC.

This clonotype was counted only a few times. CDR3 protein: CASSLLATPTQYF. Written as DNA, the CDR3 is TGTGCCAGCAGCTTACTAGCCACCCCTACGCAGTATTTT. V and J are TRBV5-6 and TRBJ2-3, with D perhaps TRBD2 (6 bases). The V gene's germline CDR1 is SGHDT and CDR2 YYEEEE. The CDR3 is 13 residues long. Trimming took off 2 bases at V and 8 bases at J, with 12 bases between the two ends.

The CDR3 region is CASSQEPDLTDTQYF. CDR3 bases: TGTGCCAGCAGCCAAGAACCGGACCTCACAGATACGCAGTATTTT. The chain is built from TRBV14 and TRBJ2-3; D is unclear. The CDR3 sequence is 15 residues long. Germline V gene sequence: CDR1 SGHDN, CDR2 FVKESK. Trimming cost V 0 bases and J 2 bases, with 9 bases left between them.

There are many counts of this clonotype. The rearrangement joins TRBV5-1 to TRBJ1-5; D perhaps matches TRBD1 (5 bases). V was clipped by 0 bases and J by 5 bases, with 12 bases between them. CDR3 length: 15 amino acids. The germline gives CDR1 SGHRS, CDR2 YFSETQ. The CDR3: CASSLGGVSYQPQHF. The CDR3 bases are TGCGCCAGCAGCTTGGGAGGGGTTTCCTATCAGCCCCAGCATTTT.

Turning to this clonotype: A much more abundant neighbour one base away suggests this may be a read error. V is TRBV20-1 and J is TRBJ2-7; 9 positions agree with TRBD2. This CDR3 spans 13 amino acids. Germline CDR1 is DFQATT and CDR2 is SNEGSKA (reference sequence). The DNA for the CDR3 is TGCAGTGCTAGAGAACTAGCGGGCTACAAGCAGTACTTC. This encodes CSARELAGYKQYF.

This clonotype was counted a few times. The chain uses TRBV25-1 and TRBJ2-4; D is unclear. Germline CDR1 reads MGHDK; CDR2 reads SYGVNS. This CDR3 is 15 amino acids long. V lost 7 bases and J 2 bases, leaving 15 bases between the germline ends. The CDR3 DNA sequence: TGTGCCAGCACCCCCCCGGTAGGGACCAAAAACATTCAGTACTTC. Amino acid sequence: CASTPPVGTKNIQYF.

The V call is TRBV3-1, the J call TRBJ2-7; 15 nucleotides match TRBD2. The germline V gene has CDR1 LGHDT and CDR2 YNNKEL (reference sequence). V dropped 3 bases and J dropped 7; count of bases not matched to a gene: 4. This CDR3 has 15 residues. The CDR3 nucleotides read TGTGCCAGCAGCCAGGGGACTAGCGGGAGGAATGAGCAGTACTTC. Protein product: CASSQGTSGRNEQYF.

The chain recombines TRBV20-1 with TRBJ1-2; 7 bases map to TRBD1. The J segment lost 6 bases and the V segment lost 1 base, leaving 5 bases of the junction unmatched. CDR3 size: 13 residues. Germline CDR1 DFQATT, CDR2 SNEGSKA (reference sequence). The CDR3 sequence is CSARGTGEDGYTF. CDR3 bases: TGCAGTGCTAGAGGAACAGGGGAGGATGGCTACACCTTC.

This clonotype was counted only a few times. CDR3 region: CASSQHPGQGGYEQYF. The CDR3 nucleotides are TGTGCCAGCAGCCAACATCCGGGACAGGGGGGCTACGAGCAGTACTTC. The chain joins TRBV4-2 to TRBJ2-7, with 11 bases that match TRBD1. The CDR3 consists of 16 residues. The germline V gene encodes CDR1 LGHNA and CDR2 YNFKEQ. V lost 2 bases and J lost 3; bases outside the gene matches: 6.